These 24 T cell receptor beta chains came from one sample sequenced in a study of shared clonotypes between healthy human individuals. The assay was immunoSEQ multiplex PCR, and TCRdb's table has in-frame clones only and misses some. The sample lists some 450,000 clones, 77% occurring once. The sample was PBMCs. The receptors were sampled from a woman aged 40 to 50 in good health. Some clones in this sample may be carry-over from other donors' samples.

This clone has a count of ten or more. The same CDR3 arises from other DNA sequences in this sample as well. J is TRBJ2-7 and V is TRBV2; D ambiguous. The length of the CDR3 is 11 residues. Germline V CDR1 and CDR2: SNHLY, FYNNEI. V dropped 2 bases and J dropped 7 bases, with 6 bases sitting between them. The DNA of the CDR3 is TGTGCCAGCAGTGAACCAAAGGAGCAGTACTTC. This sequence encodes CASSEPKEQYF.

This CDR3 is CASSLTEGADNSPLHF. The CDR3 DNA follows: TGTGCCAGCAGCTTAACGGAGGGGGCAGATAATTCACCCCTCCACTTT. The chain couples TRBV7-2 to TRBJ1-6; 7 nucleotides align to TRBD1. Unmatched junction bases numbered 6, after V lost 2 bases and J lost 5 bases. Germline V gene lookup returns CDR1 SGHTA and CDR2 FQGNSA. The CDR3 has 16 amino acids.

V usage is TRBV29-1 and J usage is TRBJ2-2; D might be TRBD2 (6 bases). The CDR3 is 11 residues long. V dropped 6 bases and J dropped 7 bases, with 9 bases sitting between them. From germline, CDR1 is SQVTM and CDR2 ANQGSEA. In DNA, the CDR3 is TGCAGCGTGGGAGGCGGCGGGGAGCTGTTTTTT. It yields the protein CSVGGGGELFF.

The V call is TRBV30, the J call TRBJ2-3, with 11 bases fitting TRBD2. The V and J ends lost 3 bases and 4 bases, in that order; junction bases with no gene match: 12. Looked up from germline, CDR1 is GTSNPN and CDR2 is SVGIG (reference sequence). CDR3 size: 17 residues. The chain's CDR3 is CAWSLTLAGGPSDTQYF. CDR3 DNA: TGTGCCTGGAGCTTAACTTTAGCGGGAGGGCCCTCAGATACGCAGTATTTT.

About this clone: A read error is likely here: a far larger clone is one base away. The V gene is TRBV5-6, the J gene TRBJ1-1; D remains unclear. CDR1 and CDR2 from the germline V gene are SGHDT and YYEEEE. This CDR3 has 15 residues. Written as DNA, the CDR3 is TGTGCCAACAGCTTTTTAGGGTTGGAAAATACTGAAGCTTTCTTT. Translation: CANSFLGLENTEAFF.

The chain has TRBV2 and TRBJ2-5; D gene unclear. CDR1 is SNHLY, CDR2 FYNNEI, per germline. V was trimmed by 3 bases and J by 2 bases, leaving 10 bases between them. The CDR3 loop spans 14 amino acids. The CDR3 loop reads CASSELLPQETQYF. CDR3 in DNA: TGTGCCAGCAGTGAGTTGCTTCCACAAGAGACCCAGTACTTC.

Of note for this clone: It differs at one base from a far larger clone, so likely a read error. The chain uses TRBV10-3 and TRBJ2-7; no clear D gene. Germline V gene data show CDR1 as ENHRY and CDR2 as SYGVKD. Trimming took off 0 bases at V and 3 bases at J, with 9 bases between the two ends. The CDR3 length is 14 residues. The CDR3 DNA reads as TGTGCCATCAGTGAGTCCAGTCACTACTACGAGCAGTACTTC. Translation: CAISESSHYYEQYF.

The chain links TRBV11-2 to TRBJ1-1; tentatively, D is TRBD1 (5 bases). Germline V gene lookup returns CDR1 SGHAT and CDR2 FQNNGV. Trimming removed 0 bases from V and 4 bases from J, with 9 bases in between. The CDR3 runs 14 residues. CDR3 region: CASSLDLGTTEAFF. The CDR3 nucleotides are TGTGCCAGCAGCTTAGACCTAGGGACCACTGAAGCTTTCTTT. The full variable domain, with the rest looked up from reference TRBV11-2 and TRBJ1-1, is EAGVAQSPRYKIIEKRQSVAFWCNPISGHATLYWYQQILGQGPKLLIQFQNNGVVDDSQLPKDRFSAERLKGVDSTLKIQPAKLEDSAVYLCASSLDLGTTEAFFGQGTRLTVV.

The gene calls are TRBV27 and TRBJ1-2; D may be TRBD1 (5 bases). Per the germline V gene, CDR1 is MNHEY and CDR2 is SMNVEV (reference sequence). The CDR3 has 14 residues. Trimming took off 0 bases at V and 5 bases at J, with 10 bases between the two ends. The CDR3 is CASSLSPGRYGYTF. CDR3 nucleotides: TGTGCCAGCAGTTTATCTCCAGGGAGGTATGGCTACACCTTC.

This clone was counted at least ten times. V usage is TRBV5-1 and J usage is TRBJ2-1; 8 positions agree with TRBD2. Per the germline V gene, CDR1 is SGHRS and CDR2 is YFSETQ. With V trimmed by 2 bases and J by 4 bases, 11 bases remained unmatched. The CDR3 has 17 amino acids. The CDR3 DNA is TGCGCCAGCAGCTTAGGAGCGGGAGTAGGTGGGTACAATGAGCAGTTCTTC. Residues: CASSLGAGVGGYNEQFF.

The V call is TRBV5-1, the J call TRBJ2-7; tentatively, D is TRBD1 or TRBD2 (5 bases each). Per the germline V gene, CDR1 is SGHRS and CDR2 is YFSETQ. The CDR3 loop spans 13 amino acids. Trimming stripped 7 bases from V and 0 bases from J, with 11 bases between. CDR3 nucleotides: TGCGCCAGCGGGACGGGGTCCTCCTACGAGCAGTACTTC. It translates to CASGTGSSYEQYF. Together with reference TRBV5-1 and TRBJ2-7, the CDR3 gives the full variable domain: KAGVTQTPRYLIKTRGQQVTLSCSPISGHRSVSWYQQTPGQGLQFLFEYFSETQRNKGNFPGRFSGRQFSNSRSEMNVSTLELGDSALYLCASGTGSSYEQYFGPGTRLTVT.

V usage is TRBV5-1 and J usage is TRBJ1-1; no firm D call. The V and J ends lost 2 bases and 7 bases respectively, with 12 bases between them. The length of the CDR3 is 13 residues. Germline loops: CDR1 SGHRS, CDR2 YFSETQ. CDR3 protein: CASSLGTIYEAFF. CDR3 bases: TGCGCCAGCAGCTTAGGAACAATTTATGAAGCTTTCTTT. The entire variable domain, with the rest obtained from reference TRBV5-1 and TRBJ1-1, is as follows: KAGVTQTPRYLIKTRGQQVTLSCSPISGHRSVSWYQQTPGQGLQFLFEYFSETQRNKGNFPGRFSGRQFSNSRSEMNVSTLELGDSALYLCASSLGTIYEAFFGQGTRLTVV.

The chain couples TRBV28 to TRBJ1-4; a possible D gene is TRBD1 (5 bases). CDR1 MDHEN and CDR2 SYDVKM come from the germline V gene. There are 11 residues in the CDR3. Deletions cut 9 bases from V and 11 bases from J, with 13 bases between. CDR3 sequence reads: CASIGGDKLFF. The CDR3 DNA follows: TGTGCCAGTATCGGGGGGGACAAACTGTTTTTT.

As for this clone: Sequence at one end of the junction differs from germline and may be a read error. This chain uses TRBV6-6 with TRBJ1-1, with a weak D call TRBD1 (5 bases). Per the germline V gene, CDR1 is MNHNY and CDR2 is SVGAGI (reference sequence). The CDR3 contains 16 residues. The CDR3 is CASTPPGGLRNTEASF. CDR3 sequence (DNA): TGTGCCAGCACCCCCCCGGGGGGACTTAGGAACACTGAAGCTTCCTTT.

This chain links TRBV7-9 with TRBJ1-1; perhaps TRBD1 as D (5 bases). Per the germline V gene, CDR1 is SEHNR and CDR2 is FQNEAQ (reference sequence). The V and J ends lost 0 bases and 1 base respectively, with 9 bases between them. The CDR3 runs to 15 residues. The CDR3: CASSLARGPNTEAFF. The CDR3 DNA is TGTGCCAGCAGCTTAGCGCGGGGCCCGAACACTGAAGCTTTCTTT.

The rearrangement uses TRBV2 and TRBJ2-1, with D perhaps matching TRBD2 (5 bases). Germline assignment: CDR1 SNHLY and CDR2 FYNNEI. This CDR3 has 14 amino acids. The V and J ends lost 5 bases and 3 bases respectively, with 11 bases between them. The CDR3 spells CASSQRLLYNEQFF. Written as DNA, the CDR3 is TGTGCCAGCAGTCAGCGGCTACTCTACAATGAGCAGTTCTTC.

V and J are TRBV11-2 and TRBJ2-1; D unresolved. Trimming removed 7 bases from V and 0 bases from J, with 7 bases in between. The CDR3 loop spans 13 amino acids. CDR1 is SGHAT, CDR2 FQNNGV, per germline. The CDR3: CASTRSSYNEQFF. The CDR3, as DNA: TGTGCCAGCACCCGGAGCTCCTACAATGAGCAGTTCTTC.

This chain links TRBV7-2 with TRBJ2-7; 7 bases agree with TRBD1. The CDR3 consists of 14 residues. Germline CDR1 reads SGHTA; CDR2 reads FQGNSA. Trimming took 0 bases from V and 3 from J; bases not matched to a gene: 2. This chain's CDR3 is CASSLAGGNYEQYF. CDR3 sequence (DNA): TGTGCCAGCAGCTTAGCAGGGGGCAACTACGAGCAGTACTTC.

The chain is built from TRBV30 and TRBJ2-1, with D perhaps matching TRBD1 or TRBD2 (5 bases each). The V gene's germline CDR1 is GTSNPN and CDR2 SVGIG (reference sequence). The CDR3 covers 13 residues. Trimming stripped 1 base from V and 7 bases from J, with 11 bases between. This chain's CDR3 is CAWSGGFENEQFF. CDR3 sequence (DNA): TGTGCCTGGAGTGGGGGGTTTGAGAATGAGCAGTTCTTC.

The CDR3 nucleotides are TGTGCCAGCAGCAAAGCGGTTGCAGGGATCCAAGAGACCCAGTACTTC. It encodes CASSKAVAGIQETQYF. This rearrangement joins TRBV21-1 to TRBJ2-5; TRBD1 was called by the table and not checked on the DNA. TRBV21-1 is a pseudogene segment. The CDR3 spans 16 residues.

CDR3 nucleotide sequence: TGTGCCAGCAGCTTCACCGGGAGTTACAATGAGCAGTTCTTC. Translated: CASSFTGSYNEQFF. The chain joins TRBV14 to TRBJ2-1; a possible D gene is TRBD2 (6 bases). This CDR3 region has 14 residues. V lost 5 bases and J lost 4, with 12 bases in between. CDR1 SGHDN and CDR2 FVKESK come from the germline V gene.

On this clone: The identical CDR3 is also encoded by other nucleotide sequences in the sample. This chain connects TRBV7-2 to TRBJ2-7; 9 nucleotides agree with TRBD1. The V and J ends lost 3 bases and 2 bases, in that order; junction bases with no gene match: 2. The CDR3 runs 14 residues. Germline V gene lookup returns CDR1 SGHTA and CDR2 FQGNSA. CDR3 sequence: CASSFRQGAYEQYF. The CDR3 DNA sequence: TGTGCCAGCAGCTTTCGACAGGGGGCCTACGAGCAGTACTTC.

V usage is TRBV6-1 and J usage is TRBJ2-1, with 8 bases matching TRBD2. This CDR3 is built from 15 residues. V dropped 2 bases and J dropped 4; count of bases not matched to a gene: 4. CDR1 is MNHNS, CDR2 SASEGT, per germline. CDR3 sequence: CASSESSGRYNEQFF. The CDR3 nucleotides read TGTGCCAGCAGTGAATCTAGCGGGCGATACAATGAGCAGTTCTTC.

In regard to this clone: A much larger clone differs by one base, so this may be a read error. J is TRBJ2-3 and V is TRBV6-1; unclear D gene. V lost 5 bases to trimming and J lost 5 bases, with 14 bases between them. The CDR3 covers 14 residues. The germline V gene has CDR1 MNHNS and CDR2 SASEGT. The CDR3 bases are TGTGCCAGCAGTATTGGGTTCGGCGGAGATACGCAGTATTTT. It codes for CASSIGFGGDTQYF.